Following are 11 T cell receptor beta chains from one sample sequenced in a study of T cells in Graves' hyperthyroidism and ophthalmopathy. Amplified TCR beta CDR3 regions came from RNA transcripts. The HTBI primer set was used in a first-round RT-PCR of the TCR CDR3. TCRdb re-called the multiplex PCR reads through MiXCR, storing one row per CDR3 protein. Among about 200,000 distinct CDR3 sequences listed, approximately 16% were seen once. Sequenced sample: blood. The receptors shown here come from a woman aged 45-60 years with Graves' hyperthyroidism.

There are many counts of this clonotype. The CDR3 coding sequence is TGTGCCAGCAGCCCCTCGAGCTGGGGGTACGAGCAGTACTTC. It translates to CASSPSSWGYEQYF. The chain combines TRBV11-3 with TRBJ2-7; D is perhaps TRBD1 or TRBD2 (5 bases each). V lost 5 bases and J lost 4, with 15 bases in between. Germline assignment: CDR1 SGHNT and CDR2 YENEEA. CDR3 size: 14 residues. Together with reference TRBV11-3 and TRBJ2-7, the CDR3 gives the full variable domain: EAGVVQSPRYKIIEKKQPVAFWCNPISGHNTLYWYLQNLGQGPELLIRYENEEAVDDSQLPKDRFSAERLKGVDSTLKIQPAELGDSAVYLCASSPSSWGYEQYFGPGTRLTVT.

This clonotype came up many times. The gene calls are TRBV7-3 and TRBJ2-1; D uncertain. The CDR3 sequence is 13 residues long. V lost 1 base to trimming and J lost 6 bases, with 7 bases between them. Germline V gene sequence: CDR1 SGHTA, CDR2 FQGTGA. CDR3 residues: CASSLIQSNEQFF. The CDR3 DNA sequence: TGTGCCAGCAGCTTAATTCAGAGCAATGAGCAGTTCTTC.

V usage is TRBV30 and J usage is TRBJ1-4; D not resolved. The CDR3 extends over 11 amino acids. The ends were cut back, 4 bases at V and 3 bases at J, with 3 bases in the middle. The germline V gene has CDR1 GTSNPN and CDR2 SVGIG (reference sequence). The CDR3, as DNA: TGTGCCTGGACCTCTAATGAAAAACTGTTTTTT. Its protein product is CAWTSNEKLFF.

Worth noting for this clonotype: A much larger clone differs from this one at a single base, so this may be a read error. The CDR3, as DNA: TGTGCCAGCAGCACAGGGACAGCTGTGAACACTGAAGCTTCCTTT. Residues: CASSTGTAVNTEASF. The rearrangement uses TRBV7-6 and TRBJ1-1, with 7 bases lining up with TRBD1. In germline, CDR1 is SGHVS, CDR2 FNYEAQ. The CDR3 covers 15 residues.

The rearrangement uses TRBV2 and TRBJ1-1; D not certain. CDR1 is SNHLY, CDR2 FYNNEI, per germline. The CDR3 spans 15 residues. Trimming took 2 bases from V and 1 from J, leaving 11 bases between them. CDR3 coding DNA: TGTGCCAGCAGTGAACTAGTCGTCAGGAACACTGAAGCTTTCTTT. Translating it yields CASSELVVRNTEAFF.

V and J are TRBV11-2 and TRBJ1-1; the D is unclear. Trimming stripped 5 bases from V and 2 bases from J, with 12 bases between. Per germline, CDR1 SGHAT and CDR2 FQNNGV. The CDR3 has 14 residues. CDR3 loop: CASSRAMSNTEAFF. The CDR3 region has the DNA TGTGCCAGCAGCCGCGCCATGTCCAACACTGAAGCTTTCTTT.

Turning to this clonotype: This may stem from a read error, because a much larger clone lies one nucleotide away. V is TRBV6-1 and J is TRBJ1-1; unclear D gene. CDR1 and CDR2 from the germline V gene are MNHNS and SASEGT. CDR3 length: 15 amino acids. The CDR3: CASSEAVAAAKLALF. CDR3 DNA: TGTGCCAGCAGTGAAGCGGTTGCGGCAGCTAAGCTAGCTCTCTTT.

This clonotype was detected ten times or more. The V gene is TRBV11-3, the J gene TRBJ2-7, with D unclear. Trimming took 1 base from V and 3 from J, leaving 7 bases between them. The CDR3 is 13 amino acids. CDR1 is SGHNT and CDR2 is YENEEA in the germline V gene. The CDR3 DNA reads TGTGCCAGCAGCTTAGGACCCAACTACGAGCAGTACTTC. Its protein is CASSLGPNYEQYF.

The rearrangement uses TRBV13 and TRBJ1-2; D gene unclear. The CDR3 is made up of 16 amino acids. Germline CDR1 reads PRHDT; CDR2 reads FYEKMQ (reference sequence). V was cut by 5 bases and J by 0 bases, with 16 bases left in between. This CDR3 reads CASSSILEASNYGYTF. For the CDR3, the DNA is TGTGCCAGCAGCAGCATTCTGGAGGCTTCTAACTATGGCTACACCTTC.

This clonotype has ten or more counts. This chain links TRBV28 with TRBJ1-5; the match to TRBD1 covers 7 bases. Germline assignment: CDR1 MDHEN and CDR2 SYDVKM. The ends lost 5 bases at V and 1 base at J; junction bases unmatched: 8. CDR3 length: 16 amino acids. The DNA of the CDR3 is TGTGCCAGCAGTCCCCGACAGGGACAGAGCAATCAGCCCCAGCATTTT. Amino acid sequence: CASSPRQGQSNQPQHF. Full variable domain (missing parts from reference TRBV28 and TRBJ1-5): DVKVTQSSRYLVKRTGEKVFLECVQDMDHENMFWYRQDPGLGLRLIYFSYDVKMKEKGDIPEGYSVSREKKERFSLILESASTNQTSMYLCASSPRQGQSNQPQHFGDGTRLSIL.

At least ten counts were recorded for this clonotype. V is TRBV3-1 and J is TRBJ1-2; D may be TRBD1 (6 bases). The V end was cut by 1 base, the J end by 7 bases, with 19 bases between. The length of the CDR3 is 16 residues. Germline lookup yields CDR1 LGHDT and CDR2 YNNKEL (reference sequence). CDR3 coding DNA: TGTGCCAGCAGCCAAGGTGGCAGGGGAAATCAGGCTGGCTACACCTTC. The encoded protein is CASSQGGRGNQAGYTF.